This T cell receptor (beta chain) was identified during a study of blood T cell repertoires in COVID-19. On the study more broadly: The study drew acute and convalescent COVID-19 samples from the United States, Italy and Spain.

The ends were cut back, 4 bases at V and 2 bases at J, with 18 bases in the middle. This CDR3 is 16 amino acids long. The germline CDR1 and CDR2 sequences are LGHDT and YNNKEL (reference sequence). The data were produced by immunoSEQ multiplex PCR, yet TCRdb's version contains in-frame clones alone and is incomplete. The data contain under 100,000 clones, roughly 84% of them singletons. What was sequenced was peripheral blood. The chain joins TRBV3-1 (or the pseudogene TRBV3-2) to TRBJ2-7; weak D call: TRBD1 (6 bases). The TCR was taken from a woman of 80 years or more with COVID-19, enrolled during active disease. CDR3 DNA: TGTGCCAGCAGCCCCTTACCCGACAGGCTAACCTACGAGCAGTACTTC. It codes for CASSPLPDRLTYEQYF.